The 14 T cell receptor beta chains below come from one sample, sequenced in a study of blood T cell repertoires in COVID-19. Libraries were prepared by immunoSEQ multiplex PCR; TCRdb keeps only in-frame clonotypes and omits some of them. The table includes 25,000 or so clones, around 90% detected once. Sample: peripheral blood. The receptors originated from a woman in her forties or fifties with active COVID-19.

The chain recombines TRBV12-3 or TRBV12-4 with TRBJ1-2, with TRBD1 as a possible D gene (6 bases). The CDR3 is made up of 13 amino acids. V was shortened by 3 bases and J by 7 bases, with 12 bases between the two germline ends. The CDR3 bases are TGTGCCAGCAGTTTTCGGGGGGCGATTGGCTACACCTTC. It specifies CASSFRGAIGYTF.

The gene calls are TRBV5-6 and TRBJ2-7, with TRBD2 matching over 13 bases. The CDR3 is made up of 15 amino acids. The junction had 2 bases not matched to a gene; V was cut back by 3 bases and J by 2 bases. Germline V CDR1 and CDR2: SGHDT, YYEEEE. CDR3 nucleotides: TGTGCCAGCAGCTCAGGACTAGCGGGAGCCTACGAGCAGTACTTC. Protein: CASSSGLAGAYEQYF.

This chain uses TRBV4-2 with TRBJ2-6; D unresolved. Germline V gene lookup returns CDR1 LGHNA and CDR2 YNFKEQ. The germline V and J ends were trimmed by 2 bases and 0 bases, with 14 bases remaining between them. The CDR3 has 18 residues. The CDR3 region is CASSQNYRLYSGANVLTF. CDR3 bases: TGTGCCAGCAGCCAAAACTATCGACTGTACTCTGGGGCCAACGTCCTGACTTTC.

The chain joins TRBV30 to TRBJ2-3, with TRBD1 as a possible D gene (5 bases). V was clipped by 3 bases and J by 2 bases, with 9 bases between them. CDR1 is GTSNPN, CDR2 SVGIG, per germline (reference sequence). The CDR3 contains 13 residues. The CDR3 spells CAWRTALTDTQYF. CDR3 sequence (DNA): TGTGCCTGGAGGACAGCTCTCACAGATACGCAGTATTTT.

This clone was seen just once. Other DNA sequences in this sample translate to the same CDR3. The CDR3 region is CASSLGGMNTEAFF. CDR3 coding DNA: TGTGCCAGCAGCCTGGGGGGGATGAACACTGAAGCTTTCTTT. The V and J genes are TRBV11-2 and TRBJ1-1; weak D call: TRBD1 (5 bases). Germline V gene sequence: CDR1 SGHAT, CDR2 FQNNGV. The CDR3 is 14 amino acids. V shed 5 bases and J shed 0 bases, with 10 bases lying between them.

CDR3 residues: CASSLGGVTGELFF. Here the CDR3 DNA reads TGTGCCAGCAGCTTGGGGGGAGTAACCGGGGAGCTGTTTTTT. The J gene is TRBJ2-2, the V gene TRBV11-3; the D gene is possibly TRBD2 (6 bases). The V gene lost 3 bases and the J gene lost 5 bases, with 10 bases spanning the gap. CDR3 length: 14 residues. Germline assignment: CDR1 SGHNT and CDR2 YENEEA.

A single count supports this clone. This chain joins TRBV19 and TRBJ1-1, with 7 bases identical to TRBD1. Germline values: CDR1 LNHDA, CDR2 SQIVND (reference sequence). This CDR3 is 13 amino acids long. The trim removed 10 bases at V and 4 bases at J, leaving 9 bases unmatched. CDR3 nucleotide sequence: TGTGCCATCCACCGACAGGGCGGCACTGAAGCTTTCTTT. It yields the protein CAIHRQGGTEAFF.

This rearrangement joins TRBV5-8 to TRBJ2-3; 9 bases are shared with TRBD1. Unmatched junction bases numbered 3, after V lost 3 bases and J lost 4 bases. Germline CDR1 SGHTS, CDR2 YDEGEE. The CDR3 consists of 14 residues. The DNA of the CDR3 is TGTGCCAGCAGCTACGGGACAGGGTCAGATACGCAGTATTTT. Translation gives CASSYGTGSDTQYF. Full variable domain (missing parts from reference TRBV5-8 and TRBJ2-3): EAGVTQSPTHLIKTRGQQATLRCSPISGHTSVYWYQQALGLGLQFLLWYDEGEERNRGNFPPRFSGRQFPNYSSELNVNALELEDSALYLCASSYGTGSDTQYFGPGTRLTVL.

The genes are TRBV19 and TRBJ1-2, with TRBD1 as a possible D gene (6 bases). This CDR3 spans 13 amino acids. V shed 6 bases and J shed 2 bases, with 10 bases lying between them. In germline, CDR1 is LNHDA, CDR2 SQIVND (reference sequence). CDR3 residues: CASSETGNYGYTF. The CDR3 DNA reads TGTGCCAGTAGCGAAACAGGGAACTATGGCTACACCTTC.

This chain uses TRBV7-9 with TRBJ2-1, with D possibly TRBD1 on 6 matching bases. CDR3 size: 13 residues. V dropped 2 bases and J dropped 8 bases, with 10 bases sitting between them. Germline V CDR1 and CDR2: SEHNR, FQNEAQ (reference sequence). Here the CDR3 reads CASSLRGYDEQFF. The CDR3 nucleotides read TGTGCCAGCAGCTTAAGGGGGTACGATGAGCAGTTCTTC. Drawing the rest from reference TRBV7-9 and TRBJ2-1, the complete variable domain is DTGVSQNPRHKITKRGQNVTFRCDPISEHNRLYWYRQTLGQGPEFLTYFQNEAQLEKSRLLSDRFSAERPKGSFSTLEIQRTEQGDSAMYLCASSLRGYDEQFFGPGTRLTVL.

The rearrangement links TRBV10-3 to TRBJ1-2; 8 bases align to TRBD1. This CDR3 has 14 amino acids. Germline V CDR1 and CDR2: ENHRY, SYGVKD. V trimming: 4 bases; J trimming: 3 bases; junction bases outside the gene matches: 4. The CDR3 DNA follows: TGTGCCATCAGTGTGAACAGGGGGGACTATGGCTACACCTTC. This sequence encodes CAISVNRGDYGYTF.

The CDR3 bases are TGCGCCAGCAGCCAAGATCGGGGCTCCTACGAGCAGTACTTC. Protein product: CASSQDRGSYEQYF. This chain connects TRBV4-1 to TRBJ2-7, with a tentative D call TRBD2 (5 bases). CDR1 and CDR2 from the germline V gene are MGHRA and YSYEKL. The CDR3 extends over 14 amino acids. V shed 0 bases and J shed 0 bases, with 6 bases lying between them.

The genes are TRBV18 and TRBJ1-5; weak D call: TRBD1 (5 bases). This CDR3 has 14 residues. V lost 5 bases, J lost 2 bases, and 10 bases lay in between. The germline V gene encodes CDR1 KGHSH and CDR2 LQKENI. CDR3 sequence: CASSMGPGNQPQHF. CDR3 bases: TGTGCCAGCTCAATGGGGCCGGGCAATCAGCCCCAGCATTTT.

The CDR3 spells CASSGQGARNNQPQHF. CDR3 DNA sequence: TGTGCCAGCAGTGGACAGGGGGCTAGGAACAATCAGCCCCAGCATTTT. V is TRBV2 and J is TRBJ1-5, with TRBD1 matching 10 bases. The ends lost 4 bases at V and 3 bases at J; junction bases unmatched: 6. Per germline, CDR1 SNHLY and CDR2 FYNNEI. This CDR3 has 16 residues.